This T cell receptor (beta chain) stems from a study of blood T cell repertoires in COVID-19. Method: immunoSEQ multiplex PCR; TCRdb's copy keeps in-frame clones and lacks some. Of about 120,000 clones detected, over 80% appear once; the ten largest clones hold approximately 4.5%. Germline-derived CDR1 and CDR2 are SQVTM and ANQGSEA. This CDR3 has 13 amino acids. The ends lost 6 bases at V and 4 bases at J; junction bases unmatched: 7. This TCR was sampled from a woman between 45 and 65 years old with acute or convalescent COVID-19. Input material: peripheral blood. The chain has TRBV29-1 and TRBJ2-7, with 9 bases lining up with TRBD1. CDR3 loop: CSVGDRDLYEQYF. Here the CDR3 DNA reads TGCAGCGTGGGGGACAGGGATCTTTACGAGCAGTACTTC.